This is a list of T cell receptor beta chains from one sample in a study of blood T cells in healthy people across ages. TCRdb ran MiXCR on the 5' RACE reads and lists one entry per CDR3 protein. Counted here are 700,000 to 950,000 distinct CDR3 sequences, about three fifths occurring once; the ten biggest clones make up approximately 21%. The sequenced sample consisted of blood. The receptors come from a man younger than 45 in good health. Both conserved end residues are part of each CDR3. Fields, in order: V gene, J gene, clone size, D gene, CDR3 protein, CDR3 DNA. A D gene is named only where the DNA matches it firmly. Clone sizes are given selectively: once, few, many, or a class where the clone is expanded.

V: TRBV2; J: TRBJ1-2; size: once; D: .; CDR3: CARRTASSNYGYTF; DNA: TGTGCCAGGCGGACAGCATCTTCTAACTATGGCTACACCTTC
V: TRBV2; J: TRBJ2-5; size: .; D: TRBD2; CDR3: CASSVPTSGGGQETQYF; DNA: TGTGCCAGCAGTGTGCCTACTAGCGGGGGCGGCCAAGAGACCCAGTACTTC
V: TRBV3-1; J: TRBJ2-1; size: .; D: .; CDR3: CASSQDRGESSYNEQFF; DNA: TGTGCCAGCAGCCAAGATCGCGGGGAGAGCTCCTACAATGAGCAGTTCTTC
V: TRBV20-1; J: TRBJ2-3; size: .; D: TRBD2; CDR3: CSVLRGGTLGDTQYF; DNA: TGCAGTGTGCTAAGGGGAGGGACCCTGGGAGATACGCAGTATTTT
V: TRBV6-2/TRBV6-3; J: TRBJ2-7; size: .; D: TRBD2; CDR3: CASRKAQGLAGIYEQYF; DNA: TGTGCCAGCAGAAAGGCCCAAGGACTAGCGGGTATTTACGAGCAGTACTTC
V: TRBV4-1; J: TRBJ2-3; size: .; D: .; CDR3: CASSRLPRGALTDTQYF; DNA: TGCGCCAGCAGCCGCCTCCCTCGAGGGGCCCTCACAGATACGCAGTATTTT
V: TRBV6-1; J: TRBJ2-5; size: .; D: .; CDR3: CASSELWGSDQETQYF; DNA: TGTGCCAGCAGTGAACTGTGGGGGAGTGACCAAGAGACCCAGTACTTC
V: TRBV7-2; J: TRBJ2-1; size: .; D: .; CDR3: CASSLVRGAGNEQFF; DNA: TGTGCCAGCAGCTTAGTTCGGGGGGCGGGGAATGAGCAGTTCTTC
V: TRBV4-2; J: TRBJ1-1; size: few; D: .; CDR3: CASSQALGQNTEAFF; DNA: TGTGCCAGCAGCCAAGCCTTGGGGCAGAACACTGAAGCTTTCTTT
V: TRBV4-1; J: TRBJ1-4; size: .; D: .; CDR3: CASSQDFGFSEKLFF; DNA: TGCGCCAGCAGCCAAGACTTTGGGTTCAGTGAAAAACTGTTTTTT
V: TRBV6-5; J: TRBJ2-7; size: .; D: .; CDR3: CASSYSSSGDGSSYEQYF; DNA: TGTGCCAGCAGTTACTCGAGTAGTGGGGACGGGAGCTCCTACGAGCAGTACTTC
V: TRBV7-2; J: TRBJ2-7; size: .; D: TRBD2; CDR3: CASSWTSGRYEQYF; DNA: TGTGCCAGCAGCTGGACTAGCGGGAGATACGAGCAGTACTTC
V: TRBV20-1; J: TRBJ2-1; size: .; D: TRBD2; CDR3: CSARDPTRAGVDEQFF; DNA: TGCAGTGCTAGGGACCCTACTAGGGCGGGAGTAGATGAGCAGTTCTTC
V: TRBV28; J: TRBJ1-4; size: .; D: TRBD1; CDR3: CASSSRDSWKLFF; DNA: TGTGCCAGCAGTAGCCGGGACAGTTGGAAACTGTTTTTT
V: TRBV27; J: TRBJ1-2; size: .; D: TRBD1; CDR3: CASSLSPRTGGYGYTF; DNA: TGTGCCAGCAGTTTATCGCCCAGGACAGGGGGCTATGGCTACACCTTC
V: TRBV15; J: TRBJ2-1; size: .; D: TRBD1; CDR3: CATSRVGQGNEQFF; DNA: TGTGCCACCAGCAGAGTGGGACAGGGAAACGAGCAGTTCTTC
V: TRBV21-1; J: TRBJ2-3; size: .; D: .; CDR3: CAGRTSGGPTDTQYF; DNA: TGTGCCGGAAGGACTAGCGGGGGCCCCACAGATACGCAGTATTTT
V: TRBV9; J: TRBJ1-4; size: .; D: .; CDR3: CASSVGGRRNEKLFF; DNA: TGTGCCAGCAGCGTAGGGGGACGGAGAAATGAAAAACTGTTTTTT
V: TRBV20-1; J: TRBJ1-2; size: many; D: TRBD1; CDR3: CSAIQTGTYGYTF; DNA: TGCAGTGCAATACAGACAGGGACCTATGGCTACACCTTC
V: TRBV6-5; J: TRBJ2-6; size: few; D: .; CDR3: CASTRGRPSGANVLTF; DNA: TGTGCCAGCACCCGAGGCAGGCCCTCTGGGGCCAACGTCCTGACTTTC